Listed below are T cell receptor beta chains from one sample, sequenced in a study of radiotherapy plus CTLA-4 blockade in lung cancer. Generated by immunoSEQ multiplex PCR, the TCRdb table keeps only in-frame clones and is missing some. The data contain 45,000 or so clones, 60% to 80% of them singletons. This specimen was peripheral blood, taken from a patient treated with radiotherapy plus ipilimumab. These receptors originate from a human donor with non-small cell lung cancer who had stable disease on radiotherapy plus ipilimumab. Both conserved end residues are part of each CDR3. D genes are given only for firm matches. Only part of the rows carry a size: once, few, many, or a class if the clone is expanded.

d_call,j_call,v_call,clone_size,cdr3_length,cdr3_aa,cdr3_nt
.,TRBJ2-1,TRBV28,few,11,CASSLNNEQFF,TGTGCCAGCAGTCTAAACAATGAGCAGTTCTTC
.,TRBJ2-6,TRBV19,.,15,CASSMEGSGANVLTF,TGTGCCAGTAGTATGGAAGGCTCTGGGGCCAACGTCCTGACTTTC
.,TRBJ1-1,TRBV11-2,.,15,CASISIQLMNTEAFF,TGTGCCAGCATTTCGATTCAGCTCATGAACACTGAAGCTTTCTTT
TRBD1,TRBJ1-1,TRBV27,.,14,CASSRDRMNTEAFF,TGTGCCAGCAGCAGGGACAGAATGAACACTGAAGCTTTCTTT
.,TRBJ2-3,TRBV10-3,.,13,CAIRQESTDTQYF,TGTGCCATCAGACAGGAAAGCACAGATACGCAGTATTTT
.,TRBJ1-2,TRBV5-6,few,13,CASSYGTSYGYTF,TGTGCCAGCAGCTACGGGACTTCCTATGGCTACACCTTC
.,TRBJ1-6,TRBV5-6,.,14,CASSLGQNNSPLHF,TGTGCCAGCAGCTTGGGCCAGAATAATTCACCCCTCCACTTT
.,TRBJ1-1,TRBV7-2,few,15,CASSLTVIMNTEAFF,TGTGCCAGCAGCTTAACAGTAATCATGAACACTGAAGCTTTCTTT
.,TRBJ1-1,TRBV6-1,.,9,CASRGGLLF,TGTGCCAGCAGAGGTGGACTGCTCTTT
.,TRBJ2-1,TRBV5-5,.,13,CASSIHGGNEQFF,TGTGCCAGCAGCATACACGGCGGGAATGAGCAGTTCTTC
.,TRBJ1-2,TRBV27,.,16,CASSLRSVGANYGYTF,TGTGCCAGCAGTTTACGGTCCGTAGGGGCAAACTATGGCTACACCTTC
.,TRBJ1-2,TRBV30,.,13,CAWSGGGKHGYTF,TGTGCCTGGAGTGGAGGAGGGAAGCATGGCTACACCTTC
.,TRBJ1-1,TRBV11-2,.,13,CASSLGVQVEAFF,TGTGCCAGCAGCTTAGGGGTCCAGGTTGAAGCTTTCTTT
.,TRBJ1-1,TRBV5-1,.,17,CASSRGMGASLNTEAFF,TGCGCCAGCAGCAGGGGCATGGGGGCCTCTCTGAACACTGAAGCTTTCTTT
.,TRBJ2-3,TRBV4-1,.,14,CASSQDPVADTQYF,TGCGCCAGCAGCCAAGATCCGGTCGCAGATACGCAGTATTTT
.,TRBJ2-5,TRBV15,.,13,CATSRDWLEGSYF,TGTGCCACCAGCAGAGATTGGTTGGAGGGTTCGTACTTC
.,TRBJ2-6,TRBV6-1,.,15,CASGHTRSGANVLTF,TGTGCCAGCGGGCACACCAGGTCTGGGGCCAACGTCCTGACTTTC
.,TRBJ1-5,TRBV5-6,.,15,CASSLGNRLNQPQHF,TGTGCCAGCAGCTTGGGTAACCGCCTCAATCAGCCCCAGCATTTT
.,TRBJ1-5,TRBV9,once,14,CASSVGGYGQPQHF,TGTGCCAGCAGCGTAGGGGGGTATGGTCAGCCCCAGCATTTT
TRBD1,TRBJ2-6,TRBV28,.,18,CASSSWTGVISGANVLTF,TGTGCCAGCAGTTCCTGGACAGGGGTGATCTCTGGGGCCAACGTCCTGACTTTC
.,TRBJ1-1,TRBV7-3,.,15,CASSLTPGTLVEAFF,TGTGCCAGCAGCTTAACCCCCGGGACACTAGTAGAAGCTTTCTTT
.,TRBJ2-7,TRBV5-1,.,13,CASSPRTDYEQYF,TGCGCCAGCAGCCCGAGGACAGACTACGAGCAGTACTTC
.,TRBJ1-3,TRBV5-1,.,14,CASSPQVSGNTIYF,TGCGCCAGCAGCCCCCAGGTCTCTGGAAACACCATATATTTT
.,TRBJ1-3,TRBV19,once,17,CASSIEDSWGSGNTIYF,TGTGCCAGTAGTATAGAGGATTCGTGGGGCTCTGGAAACACCATATATTTT
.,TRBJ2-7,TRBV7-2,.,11,CASSLLYEQYF,TGTGCCAGCAGCTTATTGTACGAGCAGTACTTC
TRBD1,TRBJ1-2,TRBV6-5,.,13,CAGSRQGAFGYTF,TGTGCCGGCAGCCGACAGGGGGCATTTGGCTACACCTTC
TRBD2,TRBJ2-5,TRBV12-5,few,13,CASERGSQETQYF,TGTGCTAGTGAGCGGGGATCCCAAGAGACCCAGTACTTC
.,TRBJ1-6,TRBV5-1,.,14,CASSRDGINSPLHF,TGCGCCAGCAGCCGCGACGGAATTAATTCACCCCTCCACTTT
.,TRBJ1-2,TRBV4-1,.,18,CASSQRLSPQVLRDGYTF,TGCGCCAGCAGCCAAAGATTGAGCCCGCAGGTTCTGAGAGATGGCTACACCTTC
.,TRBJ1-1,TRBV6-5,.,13,CASSPGVFTEAFF,TGTGCCAGCAGTCCAGGGGTGTTCACTGAAGCTTTCTTT
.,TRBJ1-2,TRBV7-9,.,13,CASSSTERYGYTF,TGTGCCAGCAGTTCAACAGAACGGTATGGCTACACCTTC
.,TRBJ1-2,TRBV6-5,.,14,CASSYSGRAVGYTF,TGTGCCAGCAGTTACTCAGGGCGTGCTGTCGGCTACACCTTC
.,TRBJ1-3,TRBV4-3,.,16,CASSQDLAEKGNTIYF,TGCGCCAGCAGCCAAGATTTGGCAGAGAAGGGAAACACCATATATTTT
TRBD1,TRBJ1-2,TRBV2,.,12,CASRGGQPGYTF,TGTGCCAGCAGAGGGGGACAGCCTGGCTACACCTTC